The 10 T cell receptor beta chains presented below share a single source sample, sequenced in a study of blood T cells in healthy people across ages (dated by TCRdb to between 2014 and 2016). The library came from 5' RACE. Sequencing was carried out with an Illumina HiSeq 2500. The second PCR ran for about 6 to 12 cycles and used a J-beta primer mix along with a sample-barcoded 5' primer. TCRdb reprocessing: public reads trimmed at Q25 with fastp, clones called with MiXCR, in-frame beta chains kept. Duplicate CDR3 protein sequences are folded into a single record with the most common DNA and genes. This sample holds 600,000 to 1,000,000 distinct CDR3 sequences; 20% to 30% were observed only once. The leading ten clones occupy approximately 4% of the sample. In addition, the sample was reused for a study of T cells of mothers and their children.

The sequencing input was blood. These receptors originate from a boy aged 5 to 17 in good health.

This clonotype turned up a few times. The chain's CDR3 is CATSDSRRSQETQYF. Written as DNA, the CDR3 is TGTGCCACCAGTGATTCCCGACGGAGCCAAGAGACCCAGTACTTC. V gene TRBV24-1 combines with J gene TRBJ2-5; D gene unclear. CDR3 length: 15 residues. The germline V gene has CDR1 KGHDR and CDR2 SFDVKD. The V and J ends lost 2 bases and 1 base respectively, with 10 bases between them.

This clonotype was seen only once. This sequence joins TRBV19 and TRBJ1-2; 11 bases align to TRBD1. The CDR3 runs to 17 residues. The V gene end was trimmed by 4 bases and the J gene end by 4 bases; junction bases not matched to a gene: 11. Germline CDR1 and CDR2: LNHDA and SQIVND (reference sequence). The CDR3 coding sequence is TGTGCCAGTAGTAACCGGGACAGGGGGAAGACCGCCTATGGCTACACCTTC. Translation gives CASSNRDRGKTAYGYTF. The full variable domain, rest sourced from reference TRBV19 and TRBJ1-2, is DGGITQSPKYLFRKEGQNVTLSCEQNLNHDAMYWYRQDPGQGLRLIYYSQIVNDFQKGDIAEGYSVSREKKESFPLTVTSAQKNPTAFYLCASSNRDRGKTAYGYTFGSGTRLTVV.

The chain uses TRBV5-1 and TRBJ1-2; the match to TRBD1 covers 7 bases. The CDR3 contains 15 residues. The V and J ends lost 3 bases and 4 bases, in that order; junction bases with no gene match: 9. Germline assignment: CDR1 SGHRS and CDR2 YFSETQ. DNA of the CDR3: TGCGCCAGCAGCTCTGGGACAGCAAAGGCCTATGGCTACACCTTC. Its protein product is CASSSGTAKAYGYTF.

This clonotype was seen more than once but under ten times. The chain is built from TRBV20-1 and TRBJ2-1; TRBD2 might be the D (5 bases). This CDR3 is 15 amino acids long. Germline CDR1 is DFQATT and CDR2 is SNEGSKA (reference sequence). Deletions cut 1 base from V and 0 bases from J, with 10 bases between. CDR3 DNA: TGCAGTGCTAGAGGAGGGTGGAGCTCCTACAATGAGCAGTTCTTC. Protein sequence: CSARGGWSSYNEQFF.

V gene TRBV6-2 or TRBV6-3 combines with J gene TRBJ2-1, with D possibly being TRBD1 or TRBD2 (7 bases each). This CDR3 has 13 amino acids. V lost 6 bases to trimming and J lost 5 bases, with 11 bases between them. The germline V gene has CDR1 MNHEY and CDR2 SVGEGT. CDR3 residues: CASSRGGHNEQFF. The CDR3 region has the DNA TGTGCCAGCAGCAGGGGGGGTCACAATGAGCAGTTCTTC.

The rearrangement uses TRBV29-1 and TRBJ2-1, with 8 bases lining up with TRBD1. The trim removed 8 bases at V and 6 bases at J, leaving 9 bases unmatched. CDR1 SQVTM and CDR2 ANQGSEA come from the germline V gene. The CDR3 is made up of 13 amino acids. Written as DNA, the CDR3 is TGCAGCTTCGGACAGGGATCGCCCAATGAGCAGTTCTTC. This codes for CSFGQGSPNEQFF.

The sample holds a few counts of this clonotype. This chain connects TRBV4-3 to TRBJ2-1; possibly TRBD1 or TRBD2 for D (5 bases each). V dropped 0 bases and J dropped 3 bases, with 12 bases sitting between them. The CDR3 runs 16 residues. From germline, CDR1 is LGHNA and CDR2 YSLEER. The CDR3 spells CASSQDPGTNYNEQFF. The CDR3 DNA is TGCGCCAGCAGCCAAGATCCCGGGACGAACTACAATGAGCAGTTCTTC.

The chain recombines TRBV9 with TRBJ2-1; TRBD2 matches 14 bases. The CDR3 is 19 residues long. The V gene end was trimmed by 5 bases and the J gene end by 2 bases; junction bases not matched to a gene: 12. Per the germline V gene, CDR1 is SGDLS and CDR2 is YYNGEE. CDR3 nucleotides: TGTGCCAGCAGTCAATCGGGACTAGCGGGGGAGGGGCCCTACAATGAGCAGTTCTTC. Protein: CASSQSGLAGEGPYNEQFF.

The chain joins TRBV27 to TRBJ2-7; no firm D call. The germline V gene encodes CDR1 MNHEY and CDR2 SMNVEV (reference sequence). This CDR3 has 14 amino acids. The ends were cut back, 0 bases at V and 4 bases at J, with 10 bases in the middle. CDR3 sequence: CASSLSWGGYEQYF. CDR3 sequence (DNA): TGTGCCAGCAGTTTATCTTGGGGTGGATACGAGCAGTACTTC.

V is TRBV20-1 and J is TRBJ2-7; D is perhaps TRBD1 (6 bases). The germline V and J ends were trimmed by 6 bases and 3 bases, with 15 bases remaining between them. The CDR3 consists of 13 residues. Germline assignment: CDR1 DFQATT and CDR2 SNEGSKA (reference sequence). This CDR3 reads CSASPRTDYEQYF. CDR3 coding DNA: TGCAGTGCATCCCCCCGGACAGACTACGAGCAGTACTTC.